The 13 T cell receptor beta chains listed next were all sequenced from one sample in a study of blood T cell repertoires in COVID-19. The data were produced by immunoSEQ multiplex PCR, yet TCRdb's version contains in-frame clones alone and is incomplete. The table shows about 150,000 clones, with roughly 89% occurring only once. Sequences were obtained from peripheral blood. Source of these receptors: a woman aged 45-59 years with active or convalescent COVID-19.

The chain recombines TRBV29-1 with TRBJ1-1, with D perhaps matching TRBD1 (5 bases). Germline loops: CDR1 SQVTM, CDR2 ANQGSEA. V gave up 4 bases and J gave up 3 bases, with 15 bases separating them. This CDR3 is 14 amino acids long. The CDR3 DNA is TGCAGCGTTGTGATCGTGGGGGGGGACACTGAAGCTTTCTTT. The encoded protein is CSVVIVGGDTEAFF.

This clone was detected a few times. The chain uses TRBV6-2 or TRBV6-3 and TRBJ1-2; the D gene is possibly TRBD1 (5 bases). Germline loops: CDR1 MNHEY, CDR2 SVGEGT. Trimming took off 6 bases at V and 7 bases at J, with 12 bases between the two ends. The CDR3 consists of 12 residues. The CDR3 region has the DNA TGTGCCAGCAGCCTCTCGGGGGTTGGCTACACCTTC. Translating it yields CASSLSGVGYTF.

The genes are TRBV19 and TRBJ1-1; TRBD1 is a possible D gene (5 bases). V was clipped by 6 bases and J by 0 bases, with 8 bases between them. The CDR3 covers 13 residues. The germline V gene encodes CDR1 LNHDA and CDR2 SQIVND (reference sequence). The CDR3 DNA sequence: TGTGCCAGTAGCGGACAATTGAACACTGAAGCTTTCTTT. Translation: CASSGQLNTEAFF.

V usage is TRBV27 and J usage is TRBJ2-2; a weak D match, TRBD2 (5 bases). The CDR3 extends over 15 amino acids. The V gene's germline CDR1 is MNHEY and CDR2 SMNVEV (reference sequence). The ends were cut back, 2 bases at V and 0 bases at J, with 7 bases in the middle. The CDR3 spells CASSLRGTNTGELFF. As DNA, the CDR3 is TGTGCCAGCAGTTTACGGGGTACGAACACCGGGGAGCTGTTTTTT.

This rearrangement joins TRBV7-8 to TRBJ1-1; D remains ambiguous. There are 13 residues in the CDR3. Germline CDR1 SGHVS, CDR2 FQNEAQ. V was pared by 1 base and J by 5 bases, with 8 bases between. The CDR3 region is CASSLERVTEAFF. CDR3 sequence (DNA): TGTGCCAGCAGCTTAGAGCGGGTAACTGAAGCTTTCTTT.

The chain combines TRBV29-1 with TRBJ1-2, with D hard to call. Trimming took 0 bases from V and 7 from J, leaving 9 bases between them. From germline, CDR1 is SQVTM and CDR2 ANQGSEA. The CDR3 consists of 12 residues. The CDR3 coding sequence is TGCAGCGTTGAAGAAGCGTCGGGTGGCTACACCTTC. Protein sequence: CSVEEASGGYTF. Drawing the rest from reference TRBV29-1 and TRBJ1-2, the complete variable domain is SAVISQKPSRDICQRGTSLTIQCQVDSQVTMMFWYRQQPGQSLTLIATANQGSEATYESGFVIDKFPISRPNLTFSTLTVSNMSPEDSSIYLCSVEEASGGYTFGSGTRLTVV.

The gene calls are TRBV7-2 and TRBJ2-3; unclear D gene. Trimming removed 0 bases from V and 3 bases from J, with 7 bases in between. The CDR3 has 14 amino acids. The germline V gene encodes CDR1 SGHTA and CDR2 FQGNSA. The CDR3 DNA reads as TGTGCCAGCAGCTTAGCTGCTAGAACAGATACGCAGTATTTT. It is translated as CASSLAARTDTQYF. Full variable domain (outside the CDR3, taken from reference TRBV7-2 and TRBJ2-3): GAGVSQSPSNKVTEKGKDVELRCDPISGHTALYWYRQSLGQGLEFLIYFQGNSAPDKSGLPSDRFSAERTGGSVSTLTIQRTQQEDSAVYLCASSLAARTDTQYFGPGTRLTVL.

This chain uses TRBV27 with TRBJ1-1, with TRBD1 matching over 10 bases. Germline V gene data show CDR1 as MNHEY and CDR2 as SMNVEV (reference sequence). The ends lost 4 bases at V and 3 bases at J; junction bases unmatched: 2. The CDR3 covers 14 residues. CDR3 sequence reads: CASSWTGGDTEAFF. In DNA, the CDR3 is TGTGCCAGCAGTTGGACAGGGGGAGACACTGAAGCTTTCTTT.

The chain recombines TRBV18 with TRBJ1-2, with 9 bases lining up with TRBD1. After removal of 6 bases from V and 2 bases from J, the junction contained 7 bases not matched to a gene. Germline CDR1 is KGHSH and CDR2 is LQKENI. The CDR3 sequence is 15 residues long. The CDR3 DNA reads TGTGCCAGCTCTCTCGGACAGGGGCGGAACTATGGCTACACCTTC. It codes for CASSLGQGRNYGYTF.

The rearrangement uses TRBV28 and TRBJ1-1, with TRBD1 identical over 7 bases. There are 11 residues in the CDR3. V trimming: 10 bases; J trimming: 9 bases; junction bases outside the gene matches: 8. Germline CDR1 is MDHEN and CDR2 is SYDVKM. As DNA, the CDR3 is TGTGCCACCCGAGGAGGGGGCAAAGCTTTCTTT. It encodes CATRGGGKAFF. The complete variable domain, with remaining parts taken from reference TRBV28 and TRBJ1-1, reads DVKVTQSSRYLVKRTGEKVFLECVQDMDHENMFWYRQDPGLGLRLIYFSYDVKMKEKGDIPEGYSVSREKKERFSLILESASTNQTSMYLCATRGGGKAFFGQGTRLTVV.

The chain is built from TRBV6-5 and TRBJ1-2; D call uncertain. Germline CDR1 and CDR2: MNHEY and SVGAGI. Trimming took off 7 bases at V and 0 bases at J, with 15 bases between the two ends. CDR3 length equals 15 residues. The CDR3 spells CASKPSGTANYGYTF. The CDR3 DNA reads TGTGCCAGCAAACCCTCCGGCACAGCTAACTATGGCTACACCTTC.

The rearrangement uses TRBV5-1 and TRBJ2-1; TRBD2 might be the D (5 bases). V was clipped by 0 bases and J by 0 bases, with 7 bases between them. Germline loops: CDR1 SGHRS, CDR2 YFSETQ. This CDR3 region has 15 residues. The CDR3 spells CASSLDGNSYNEQFF. The CDR3 DNA follows: TGCGCCAGCAGCTTGGACGGGAACTCCTACAATGAGCAGTTCTTC.

V gene TRBV19 combines with J gene TRBJ1-2, with D possibly being TRBD1 (6 bases). Germline V gene lookup returns CDR1 LNHDA and CDR2 SQIVND (reference sequence). V lost 4 bases to trimming and J lost 3 bases, with 12 bases between them. CDR3 length equals 14 residues. The CDR3 coding sequence is TGTGCCAGTAGTAACCGGGACAAAGACTATGGCTACACCTTC. Protein: CASSNRDKDYGYTF.